Shown below are 24 T cell receptor beta chains from a single sample sequenced in a study of untreated major depressive disorder. General study findings and limits: Compared with controls, depressed patients showed more TRBV05-01 (Vbeta 5.1) usage in CD4+ T cells.

Their target antigens are unknown. Profiled with immunoSEQ multiplex PCR; TCRdb holds only in-frame clones, not every one. The sample has about 25,000 clones; around 93% are singletons. Sequencing was done on a sample of CD4+ T cells from PBMCs. The origin of the receptors is a young woman with major depressive disorder.

The chain has TRBV11-3 and TRBJ1-6, with D possibly being TRBD1 (6 bases). Trimming shortened V by 3 bases and J by 8 bases, and 8 bases separated the two germline ends. This CDR3 comprises 13 residues. The germline V gene has CDR1 SGHNT and CDR2 YENEEA. For the CDR3, the DNA is TGTGCCAGCAGCTTTCACAGGGATTCACCCCTCCACTTT. This encodes CASSFHRDSPLHF.

The V and J genes are TRBV6-6 and TRBJ1-3; the match to TRBD1 covers 8 bases. V shed 5 bases, J shed 3 bases, and the junction held 0 bases outside the gene matches. The CDR3 runs 13 residues. CDR1 and CDR2 (germline): MNHNY, SVGAGI (reference sequence). The CDR3 coding sequence is TGTGCCAGCAGTGACAGGGGTGGAAACACCATATATTTT. Translated, it gives CASSDRGGNTIYF.

The V gene is TRBV4-1, the J gene TRBJ2-7; 11 bases fit TRBD2. Germline assignment: CDR1 MGHRA and CDR2 YSYEKL. The CDR3 totals 18 residues. The junction had 10 bases not matched to a gene; V was cut back by 0 bases and J by 3 bases. The DNA for the CDR3 is TGCGCCAGCAGCCAAGAACCCCAACTAGCGGGGGTCTACTACGAGCAGTACTTC. Translation: CASSQEPQLAGVYYEQYF.

The rearrangement links TRBV5-1 to TRBJ2-1, with 9 positions matching TRBD2. Germline CDR1 reads SGHRS; CDR2 reads YFSETQ. The CDR3 is 16 amino acids. The ends lost 4 bases at V and 5 bases at J; junction bases unmatched: 10. Written as DNA, the CDR3 is TGCGCCAGCAGCCCCAGGGCGGGGGGGAGAAACAATGAGCAGTTCTTC. Translation gives CASSPRAGGRNNEQFF.

The J gene is TRBJ2-3, the V gene TRBV5-1, with unresolved D. V was clipped by 0 bases and J by 2 bases, with 4 bases between them. This CDR3 spans 13 amino acids. Germline CDR1 and CDR2: SGHRS and YFSETQ. The CDR3 loop is CASSLGATDTQYF. The CDR3 coding sequence is TGCGCCAGCAGCTTGGGGGCCACAGATACGCAGTATTTT.

The count of this clone is one. CDR3 DNA: TGTGCCACCAGCAGAGATCTACCGGGAAACACAGATACGCAGTATTTT. It is translated as CATSRDLPGNTDTQYF. The V and J genes are TRBV15 and TRBJ2-3, with D tentatively TRBD2 (5 bases). CDR1 is LNHNV and CDR2 is YYDKDF in the germline V gene (reference sequence). V lost 0 bases to trimming and J lost 2 bases, with 12 bases between them. This CDR3 has 16 residues.

The chain uses TRBV2 and TRBJ1-5, with 9 nucleotides matching TRBD1. J lost 0 bases, V lost 6 bases, and 9 bases had no gene match. There are 17 residues in the CDR3. Germline V CDR1 and CDR2: SNHLY, FYNNEI. The CDR3: CASSTDRGFHSNQPQHF. The CDR3 DNA reads as TGTGCCAGCAGCACCGACAGGGGGTTTCATAGCAATCAGCCCCAGCATTTT.

This CDR3 is CASSPYPDRGPGGYTF. The CDR3 DNA follows: TGCGCCAGCAGCCCCTATCCGGACAGGGGGCCGGGTGGCTACACCTTC. The chain recombines TRBV4-1 with TRBJ1-2, with 11 bases lining up with TRBD1. The CDR3 sequence is 16 residues long. The junction had 11 bases not matched to a gene; V was cut back by 4 bases and J by 7 bases. CDR1 is MGHRA, CDR2 YSYEKL, per germline.

The chain combines TRBV4-2 with TRBJ2-7; 12 nucleotides agree with TRBD2. There are 16 residues in the CDR3. Trimming took 3 bases from V and 1 from J; bases not matched to a gene: 4. Per germline, CDR1 LGHNA and CDR2 YNFKEQ. CDR3 sequence reads: CASSQPGTSGSYEQYF. CDR3 DNA: TGTGCCAGCAGCCAGCCCGGGACTAGCGGGTCCTACGAGCAGTACTTC.

This chain connects TRBV7-3 to TRBJ1-2; D possibly corresponds to TRBD1 (5 bases). CDR1 is SGHTA, CDR2 FQGTGA, per germline. The CDR3 has 13 amino acids. Trimming removed 2 bases at V and 8 bases at J, with 12 bases between. The CDR3 sequence is CASSLGREGGYTF. CDR3 nucleotides: TGTGCCAGCAGCTTAGGCAGGGAGGGAGGCTACACCTTC.

The gene calls are TRBV28 and TRBJ2-7; 8 positions agree with TRBD2. Germline lookup yields CDR1 MDHEN and CDR2 SYDVKM. The CDR3 consists of 10 residues. The junction had 7 bases not matched to a gene; V was cut back by 10 bases and J by 11 bases. As DNA, the CDR3 is TGTGCCATCGGGAGGGGACGGGAGTACTTC. Translated: CAIGRGREYF.

The chain links TRBV5-6 to TRBJ2-3, with 9 bases fitting TRBD2. Per the germline V gene, CDR1 is SGHDT and CDR2 is YYEEEE. The CDR3 spans 16 residues. Trimming removed 4 bases from V and 6 bases from J; junction bases left unmatched: 12. The CDR3 spells CASSPLAGGTADTQYF. In DNA, the CDR3 is TGTGCCAGCAGCCCACTAGCGGGTGGGACGGCCGATACGCAGTATTTT.

The chain links TRBV18 to TRBJ2-5; D call uncertain. Germline CDR1 is KGHSH and CDR2 is LQKENI. V dropped 2 bases and J dropped 2 bases, with 9 bases sitting between them. The CDR3 runs 14 residues. CDR3 protein: CASSPRVGQETQYF. The CDR3, as DNA: TGTGCCAGCTCACCAAGGGTGGGGCAAGAGACCCAGTACTTC.

The chain joins TRBV28 to TRBJ2-7; D unresolved. Germline V gene sequence: CDR1 MDHEN, CDR2 SYDVKM. Trimming pared 6 bases from V and 4 bases from J, leaving 10 bases between. The CDR3 consists of 12 residues. CDR3 nucleotide sequence: TGTGCCAGCAGACCCATGGGGTACGAGCAGTACTTC. Translating gives CASRPMGYEQYF.

This sequence joins TRBV7-2 and TRBJ2-2; TRBD2 agrees at 8 bases. CDR3 length equals 14 residues. Germline values: CDR1 SGHTA, CDR2 FQGNSA. Losses at the gene ends were 2 bases for V and 7 bases for J; bases not matched to a gene: 3. CDR3 sequence: CASSLKREHGELFF. The CDR3, as DNA: TGTGCCAGCAGCTTAAAGCGGGAGCACGGGGAGCTGTTTTTT.

The V call is TRBV4-1, the J call TRBJ2-3; the D is unclear. The CDR3 has 13 residues. Per germline, CDR1 MGHRA and CDR2 YSYEKL. V shed 1 base and J shed 2 bases, with 4 bases lying between them. The CDR3: CASSQGDTDTQYF. CDR3 in DNA: TGCGCCAGCAGCCAAGGTGACACAGATACGCAGTATTTT.

CDR3 sequence reads: CASNAGEMRTLAGELFF. The CDR3 region has the DNA TGCGCCAGCAACGCCGGGGAGATGAGAACCTTAGCCGGGGAGCTGTTTTTT. The V and J genes are TRBV4-1 and TRBJ2-2; a weak D match, TRBD2 (5 bases). The CDR3 spans 17 residues. Germline values: CDR1 MGHRA, CDR2 YSYEKL. Deletions cut 7 bases from V and 6 bases from J, with 24 bases between.

The chain employs TRBV6-6 and TRBJ2-7; TRBD2 aligns across 9 bases. The CDR3 is 15 residues long. Germline CDR1 MNHNY, CDR2 SVGAGI (reference sequence). The V and J ends lost 5 bases and 0 bases, in that order; junction bases with no gene match: 5. This chain's CDR3 is CASSNLAGPSYEQYF. The CDR3 DNA is TGTGCCAGCAGTAACCTAGCGGGACCCTCCTACGAGCAGTACTTC.

This clone was seen just once. The chain combines TRBV5-1 with TRBJ2-1; 16 bases line up with TRBD2. CDR3 size: 16 residues. Germline V gene sequence: CDR1 SGHRS, CDR2 YFSETQ. The V gene end was trimmed by 0 bases and the J gene end by 9 bases; junction bases not matched to a gene: 3. The CDR3 sequence is CASSLAGTSGRGEQFF. The DNA for the CDR3 is TGCGCCAGCAGCTTGGCCGGGACTAGCGGGAGGGGTGAGCAGTTCTTC.

The gene calls are TRBV7-2 and TRBJ1-2, with D uncertain. The CDR3 runs 15 residues. CDR1 SGHTA and CDR2 FQGNSA come from the germline V gene. Between the trimmed V and J ends, which lost 1 base and 0 bases, there was a span of 9 bases. The CDR3 sequence is CASSLVGLANYGYTF. Written as DNA, the CDR3 is TGTGCCAGCAGCTTAGTGGGTCTCGCTAACTATGGCTACACCTTC.

V and J are TRBV4-3 and TRBJ1-5; D unclear. Germline loops: CDR1 LGHNA, CDR2 YSLEER. The CDR3 covers 15 residues. V lost 0 bases, J lost 0 bases, and 6 bases lay in between. CDR3 protein: CASSQDRNSNQPQHF. CDR3 in DNA: TGCGCCAGCAGCCAAGACCGGAATAGCAATCAGCCCCAGCATTTT.

This clone was picked up one time. This chain uses TRBV5-6 with TRBJ2-7, with D perhaps matching TRBD1 or TRBD2 (5 bases each). The CDR3 has 14 amino acids. V shed 4 bases and J shed 1 base, with 12 bases lying between them. Germline CDR1 SGHDT, CDR2 YYEEEE. The CDR3 here is CASSPWGSSYEQYF. CDR3 DNA sequence: TGTGCCAGCAGCCCTTGGGGGAGTTCCTACGAGCAGTACTTC.

The V gene is TRBV29-1, the J gene TRBJ1-2; possible D gene TRBD1, 6 bases. Per the germline V gene, CDR1 is SQVTM and CDR2 is ANQGSEA. The CDR3 covers 12 residues. Trimming stripped 7 bases from V and 7 bases from J, with 16 bases between. The CDR3: CSGGGSYFGYTF. For the CDR3, the DNA is TGCAGCGGGGGGGGCAGCTACTTTGGCTACACCTTC.

This chain links TRBV9 with TRBJ2-1; D is uncertain. CDR1 and CDR2 from the germline V gene are SGDLS and YYNGEE. Between the trimmed V and J ends, which lost 5 bases and 4 bases, there was a span of 16 bases. The CDR3 has 15 residues. The CDR3 reads CASSSDSVPYNEQFF. In DNA, the CDR3 is TGTGCCAGCAGTTCCGACTCAGTACCATACAATGAGCAGTTCTTC.